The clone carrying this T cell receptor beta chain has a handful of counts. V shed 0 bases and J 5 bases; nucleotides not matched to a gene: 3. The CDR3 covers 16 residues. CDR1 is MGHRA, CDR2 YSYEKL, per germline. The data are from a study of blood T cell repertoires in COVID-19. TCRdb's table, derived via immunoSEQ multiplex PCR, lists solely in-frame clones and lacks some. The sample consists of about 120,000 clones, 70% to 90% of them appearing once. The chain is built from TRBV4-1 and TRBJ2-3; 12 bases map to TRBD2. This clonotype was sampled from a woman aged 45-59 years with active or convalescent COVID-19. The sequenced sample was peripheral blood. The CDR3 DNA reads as TGCGCCAGCAGCCAAGAGGCGACTAGCGGGGGAGATACGCAGTATTTT. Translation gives CASSQEATSGGDTQYF.